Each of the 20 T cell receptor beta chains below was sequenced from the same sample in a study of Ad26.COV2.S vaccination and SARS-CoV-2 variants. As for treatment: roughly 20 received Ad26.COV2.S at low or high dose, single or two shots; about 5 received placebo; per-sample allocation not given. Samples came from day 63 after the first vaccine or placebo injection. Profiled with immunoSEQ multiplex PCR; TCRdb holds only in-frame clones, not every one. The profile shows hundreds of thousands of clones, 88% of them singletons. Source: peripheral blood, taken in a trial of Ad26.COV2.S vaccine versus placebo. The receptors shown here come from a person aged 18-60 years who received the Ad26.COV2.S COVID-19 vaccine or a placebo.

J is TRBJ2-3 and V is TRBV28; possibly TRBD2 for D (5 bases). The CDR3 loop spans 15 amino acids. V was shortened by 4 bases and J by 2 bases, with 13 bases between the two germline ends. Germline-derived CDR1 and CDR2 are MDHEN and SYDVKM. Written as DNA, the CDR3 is TGTGCCAGCAGTTCGGCACGCGGGTCCACAGATACGCAGTATTTT. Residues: CASSSARGSTDTQYF.

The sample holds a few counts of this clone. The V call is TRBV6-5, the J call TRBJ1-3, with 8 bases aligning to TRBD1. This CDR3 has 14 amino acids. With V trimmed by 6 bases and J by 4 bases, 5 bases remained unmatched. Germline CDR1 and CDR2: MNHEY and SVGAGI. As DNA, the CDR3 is TGTGCCAGCAGAAATGACAGGGGCGGAAACACCATATATTTT. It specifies CASRNDRGGNTIYF.

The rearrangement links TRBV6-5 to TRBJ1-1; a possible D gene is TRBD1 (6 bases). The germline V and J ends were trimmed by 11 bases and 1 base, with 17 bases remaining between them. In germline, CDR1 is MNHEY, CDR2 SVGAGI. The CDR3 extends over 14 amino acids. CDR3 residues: CASNFRGQNTEAFF. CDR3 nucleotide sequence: TGTGCCTCAAACTTTAGGGGACAGAACACTGAAGCTTTCTTT.

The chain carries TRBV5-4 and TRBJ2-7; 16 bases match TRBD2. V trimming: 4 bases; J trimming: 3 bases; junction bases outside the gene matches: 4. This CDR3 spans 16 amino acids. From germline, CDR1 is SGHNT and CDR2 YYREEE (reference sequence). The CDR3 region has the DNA TGTGCCAGCAGCCGGGGACTAGCGGGAGGGGTCTACGAGCAGTACTTC. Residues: CASSRGLAGGVYEQYF. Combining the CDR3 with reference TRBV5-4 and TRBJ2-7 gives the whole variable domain ETGVTQSPTHLIKTRGQQVTLRCSSQSGHNTVSWYQQALGQGPQFIFQYYREEENGRGNFPPRFSGLQFPNYSSELNVNALELDDSALYLCASSRGLAGGVYEQYFGPGTRLTVT.

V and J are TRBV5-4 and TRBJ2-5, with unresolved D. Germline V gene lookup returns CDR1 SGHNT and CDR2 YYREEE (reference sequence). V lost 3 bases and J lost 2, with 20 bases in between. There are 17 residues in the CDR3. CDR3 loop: CASSSRPRTIQQETQYF. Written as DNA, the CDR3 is TGTGCCAGCAGCTCACGACCAAGGACCATACAACAAGAGACCCAGTACTTC. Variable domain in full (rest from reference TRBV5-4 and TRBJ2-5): ETGVTQSPTHLIKTRGQQVTLRCSSQSGHNTVSWYQQALGQGPQFIFQYYREEENGRGNFPPRFSGLQFPNYSSELNVNALELDDSALYLCASSSRPRTIQQETQYFGPGTRLLVL.

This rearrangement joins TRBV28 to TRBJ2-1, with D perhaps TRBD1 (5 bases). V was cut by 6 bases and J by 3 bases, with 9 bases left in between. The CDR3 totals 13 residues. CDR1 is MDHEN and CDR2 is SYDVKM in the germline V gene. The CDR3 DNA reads TGTGCCAGCAGGGAGACAGTCTACAATGAGCAGTTCTTC. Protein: CASRETVYNEQFF.

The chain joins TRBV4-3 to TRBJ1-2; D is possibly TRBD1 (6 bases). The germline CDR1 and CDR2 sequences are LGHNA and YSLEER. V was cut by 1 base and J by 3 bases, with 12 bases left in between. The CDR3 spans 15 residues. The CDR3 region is CASSQADRPYYGYTF. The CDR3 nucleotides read TGCGCCAGCAGCCAAGCCGACAGGCCCTACTATGGCTACACCTTC.

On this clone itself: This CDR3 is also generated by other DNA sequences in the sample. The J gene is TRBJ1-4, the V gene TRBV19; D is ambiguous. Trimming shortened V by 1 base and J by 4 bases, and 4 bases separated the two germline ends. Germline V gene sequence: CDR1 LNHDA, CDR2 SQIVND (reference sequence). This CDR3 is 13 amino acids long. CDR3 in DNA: TGTGCCAGTAGTATAGTTCGTAATGAAAAACTGTTTTTT. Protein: CASSIVRNEKLFF. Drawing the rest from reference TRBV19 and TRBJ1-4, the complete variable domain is DGGITQSPKYLFRKEGQNVTLSCEQNLNHDAMYWYRQDPGQGLRLIYYSQIVNDFQKGDIAEGYSVSREKKESFPLTVTSAQKNPTAFYLCASSIVRNEKLFFGSGTQLSVL.

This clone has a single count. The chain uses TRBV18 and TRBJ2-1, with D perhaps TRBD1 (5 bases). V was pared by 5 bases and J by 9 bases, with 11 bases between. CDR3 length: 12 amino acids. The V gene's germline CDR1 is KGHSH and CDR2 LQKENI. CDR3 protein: CASSFDSPEQFF. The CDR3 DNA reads TGTGCCAGCTCATTTGACAGCCCTGAGCAGTTCTTC.

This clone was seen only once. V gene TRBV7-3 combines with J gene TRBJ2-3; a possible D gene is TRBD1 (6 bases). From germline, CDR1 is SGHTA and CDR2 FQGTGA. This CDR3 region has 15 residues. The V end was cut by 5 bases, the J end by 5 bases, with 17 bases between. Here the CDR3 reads CASSPDSYGLDTQYF. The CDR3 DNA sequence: TGTGCCAGCAGCCCGGACAGCTATGGATTAGATACGCAGTATTTT. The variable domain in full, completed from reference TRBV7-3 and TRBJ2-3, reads GAGVSQTPSNKVTEKGKYVELRCDPISGHTALYWYRQSLGQGPEFLIYFQGTGAADDSGLPNDRFFAVRPEGSVSTLKIQRTERGDSAVYLCASSPDSYGLDTQYFGPGTRLTVL.

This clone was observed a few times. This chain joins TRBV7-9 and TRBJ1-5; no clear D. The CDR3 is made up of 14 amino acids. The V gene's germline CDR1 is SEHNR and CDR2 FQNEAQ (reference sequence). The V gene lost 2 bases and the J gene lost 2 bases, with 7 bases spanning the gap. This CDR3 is CASSLSQGNQPQHF. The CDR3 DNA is TGTGCCAGCAGCTTATCTCAGGGCAATCAGCCCCAGCATTTT.

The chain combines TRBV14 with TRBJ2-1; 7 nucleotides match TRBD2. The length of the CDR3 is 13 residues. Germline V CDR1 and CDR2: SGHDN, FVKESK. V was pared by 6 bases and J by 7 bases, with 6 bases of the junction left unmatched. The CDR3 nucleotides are TGTGCCAGCAGACCTGGGGGGGGGAATGAGCAGTTCTTC. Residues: CASRPGGGNEQFF.

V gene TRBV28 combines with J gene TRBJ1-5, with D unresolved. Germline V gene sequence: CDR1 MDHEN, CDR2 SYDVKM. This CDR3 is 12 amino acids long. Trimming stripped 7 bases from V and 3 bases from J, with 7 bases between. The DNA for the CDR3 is TGTGCCAGCACCCAATCCAATCAGCCCCAGCATTTT. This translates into CASTQSNQPQHF.

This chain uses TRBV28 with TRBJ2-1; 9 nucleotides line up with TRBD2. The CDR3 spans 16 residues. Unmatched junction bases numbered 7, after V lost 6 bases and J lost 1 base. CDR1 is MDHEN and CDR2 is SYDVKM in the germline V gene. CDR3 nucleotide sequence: TGTGCCAGCAGCCGGGCCGCGGGAGGGTCCTACAATGAGCAGTTCTTC. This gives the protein CASSRAAGGSYNEQFF.

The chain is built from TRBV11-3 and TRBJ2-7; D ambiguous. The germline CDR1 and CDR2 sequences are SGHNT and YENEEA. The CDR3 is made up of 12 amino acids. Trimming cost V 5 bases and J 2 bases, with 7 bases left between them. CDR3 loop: CASSHGPYEQYF. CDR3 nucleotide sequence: TGTGCCAGCAGCCATGGACCCTACGAGCAGTACTTC.

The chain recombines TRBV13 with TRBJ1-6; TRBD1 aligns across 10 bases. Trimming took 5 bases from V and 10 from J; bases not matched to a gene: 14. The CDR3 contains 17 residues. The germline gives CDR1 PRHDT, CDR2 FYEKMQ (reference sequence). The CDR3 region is CASSTEDRGPFESPLHF. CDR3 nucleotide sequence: TGTGCCAGCAGCACCGAAGACAGGGGGCCGTTTGAATCACCCCTCCACTTT.

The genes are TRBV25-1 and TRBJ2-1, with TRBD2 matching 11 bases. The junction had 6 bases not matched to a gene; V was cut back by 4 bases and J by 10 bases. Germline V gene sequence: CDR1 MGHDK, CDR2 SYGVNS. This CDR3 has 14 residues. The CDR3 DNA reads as TGTGCCAGCAGTGTGGTAGCGGGAGGGAGCGAGCAGTTCTTC. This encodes CASSVVAGGSEQFF.

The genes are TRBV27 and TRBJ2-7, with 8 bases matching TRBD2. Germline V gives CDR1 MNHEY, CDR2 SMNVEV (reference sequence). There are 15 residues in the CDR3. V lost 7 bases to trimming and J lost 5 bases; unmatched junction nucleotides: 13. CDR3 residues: CASNFGGERINEQYF. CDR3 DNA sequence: TGTGCCAGCAATTTCGGGGGGGAGCGTATCAACGAGCAGTACTTC.

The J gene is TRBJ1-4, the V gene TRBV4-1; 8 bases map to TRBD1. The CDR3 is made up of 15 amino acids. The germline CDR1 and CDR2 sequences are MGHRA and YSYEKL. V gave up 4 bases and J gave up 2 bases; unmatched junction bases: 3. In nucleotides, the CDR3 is TGCGCCAGCAGCCCTGCAGGGGGCACTAATGAAAAACTGTTTTTT. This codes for CASSPAGGTNEKLFF.

The CDR3 protein is CASSLEATQYF. Here the CDR3 DNA reads TGCGCCAGCAGCTTGGAGGCGACGCAGTATTTT. This rearrangement joins TRBV5-1 to TRBJ2-3; D gene uncertain. Per germline, CDR1 SGHRS and CDR2 YFSETQ. The CDR3 is 11 residues long. With 0 bases removed from V and 9 bases from J, the gap between germline ends came to 5 bases.